This passage covers 31 T cell receptor beta chains from one sample sequenced in a study of blood T cell repertoires in COVID-19. Sequencing was performed with immunoSEQ multiplex PCR; in TCRdb, only in-frame clones are kept and a portion is missing. The sample consists of about 180,000 clones, approximately 80% of them appearing once. Sample: peripheral blood. The receptors shown here come from a human donor in a cohort sampled during active COVID-19.

This chain joins TRBV10-2 and TRBJ2-1; 10 nucleotides match TRBD2. The V gene's germline CDR1 is WSHSY and CDR2 SAAADI. The CDR3 runs 14 residues. CDR3 sequence (DNA): TGCGCTTCCAAGCGGGGGGGCCCCTACAATGAGCAGTTCTTC. Its protein is CASKRGGPYNEQFF.

The chain combines TRBV3-1 (or the pseudogene TRBV3-2) with TRBJ1-2, with TRBD1 identical over 8 bases. This CDR3 is 16 amino acids long. J was trimmed by 8 bases and V by 4 bases; bases with no gene match: 15. The germline V gene encodes CDR1 LGHDT and CDR2 YNNKEL (reference sequence). In DNA form, the CDR3 reads TGTGCCAGCAGCCCCGGGACAGGCCCTCGAGGGAGGGGCTACACCTTC. It translates to CASSPGTGPRGRGYTF.

The chain uses TRBV11-2 and TRBJ2-5, with TRBD2 matching over 8 bases. There are 15 residues in the CDR3. V was pared by 3 bases and J by 5 bases, with 8 bases of the junction left unmatched. CDR1 and CDR2 from the germline V gene are SGHAT and FQNNGV. DNA for the CDR3: TGTGCCAGCAGCTTGGGTAGCGGGGTTGGGGAGACCCAGTACTTC. Translating it yields CASSLGSGVGETQYF. The full variable domain, its missing parts supplied by reference TRBV11-2 and TRBJ2-5, is EAGVAQSPRYKIIEKRQSVAFWCNPISGHATLYWYQQILGQGPKLLIQFQNNGVVDDSQLPKDRFSAERLKGVDSTLKIQPAKLEDSAVYLCASSLGSGVGETQYFGPGTRLLVL.

This clone was seen once. This chain uses TRBV5-1 with TRBJ1-6, with TRBD1 matching 7 bases. The length of the CDR3 is 15 residues. Germline V gene sequence: CDR1 SGHRS, CDR2 YFSETQ. Trimming took 4 bases from V and 9 from J; bases not matched to a gene: 10. The CDR3 here is CASSPRQGSVSPLHF. CDR3 sequence (DNA): TGCGCCAGCAGCCCAAGACAGGGTTCTGTTTCACCCCTCCACTTT.

Points on this clone: At one of its ends the junction is not consistent with the germline gene, which may arise from a read error. Within the sample, other DNA sequences also encode this same CDR3. The CDR3 loop reads CASSQAGEAYSYTF. The CDR3 DNA is TGTGCCAGCAGCCAAGCCGGGGAGGCCTATAGCTACACCTTT. The V call is TRBV4-2, the J call TRBJ1-2; D uncertain. In germline, CDR1 is LGHNA, CDR2 YNFKEQ. The CDR3 consists of 14 residues.

This clone has just a few counts. V and J are TRBV20-1 and TRBJ2-7; 7 nucleotides line up with TRBD1. In germline, CDR1 is DFQATT, CDR2 SNEGSKA (reference sequence). The trim removed 5 bases at V and 4 bases at J, leaving 2 bases unmatched. The CDR3 is 11 residues long. This chain's CDR3 is CSAGTEYEQYF. The CDR3 DNA sequence: TGCAGTGCTGGGACAGAGTACGAGCAGTACTTC.

The chain is built from TRBV9 and TRBJ2-7; 10 bases are a match to TRBD1. V was clipped by 0 bases and J by 1 base; unmatched bases: 4. The V gene's germline CDR1 is SGDLS and CDR2 YYNGEE. The CDR3 contains 16 residues. The CDR3 nucleotides are TGTGCCAGCAGCGTAGGACAGGGGGCTTCGTCCTACGAGCAGTACTTC. Amino acid sequence: CASSVGQGASSYEQYF. Full variable domain (outside the CDR3, taken from reference TRBV9 and TRBJ2-7): DSGVTQTPKHLITATGQRVTLRCSPRSGDLSVYWYQQSLDQGLQFLIQYYNGEERAKGNILERFSAQQFPDLHSELNLSSLELGDSALYFCASSVGQGASSYEQYFGPGTRLTVT.

The chain is built from TRBV3-1 (or the pseudogene TRBV3-2) and TRBJ2-2, with TRBD2 matching 7 bases. There are 14 residues in the CDR3. V lost 8 bases and J lost 3; bases outside the gene matches: 6. Germline V gene sequence: CDR1 LGHDT, CDR2 YNNKEL (reference sequence). The CDR3 region has the DNA TGTGCCAGCTCTGCGGGGGATTACACCGGGGAGCTGTTTTTT. Translated, it gives CASSAGDYTGELFF.

This chain connects TRBV19 to TRBJ1-2; D gene ambiguous. Trimming took 6 bases from V and 0 from J, leaving 14 bases between them. The germline gives CDR1 LNHDA, CDR2 SQIVND (reference sequence). The length of the CDR3 is 15 residues. CDR3 in amino acids: CASRKADRANYGYTF. The CDR3 DNA sequence: TGTGCCAGTAGGAAAGCGGATCGAGCTAACTATGGCTACACCTTC. Based on the CDR3 plus reference TRBV19 and TRBJ1-2, the full variable domain is DGGITQSPKYLFRKEGQNVTLSCEQNLNHDAMYWYRQDPGQGLRLIYYSQIVNDFQKGDIAEGYSVSREKKESFPLTVTSAQKNPTAFYLCASRKADRANYGYTFGSGTRLTVV.

V gene TRBV9 combines with J gene TRBJ1-2, with TRBD1 matching over 8 bases. Germline V gives CDR1 SGDLS, CDR2 YYNGEE. The J segment lost 6 bases and the V segment lost 0 bases, leaving 7 bases of the junction unmatched. The CDR3 has 15 amino acids. CDR3 DNA: TGTGCCAGCAGCGTAGAGGGACAGGTCGGACATGGCTACACCTTC. Translating gives CASSVEGQVGHGYTF.

This chain joins TRBV6-5 and TRBJ2-7, with 7 positions matching TRBD1. Germline V gene lookup returns CDR1 MNHEY and CDR2 SVGAGI. The CDR3 is 14 amino acids. The V gene end was trimmed by 4 bases and the J gene end by 1 base; junction bases not matched to a gene: 4. In DNA, the CDR3 is TGTGCCAGCAGTTTCGGACAGGTGTCCTACGAGCAGTACTTC. It translates to CASSFGQVSYEQYF.

The J gene is TRBJ2-1, the V gene TRBV7-3, with 8 nucleotides matching TRBD1. Per germline, CDR1 SGHTA and CDR2 FQGTGA. The CDR3 extends over 15 amino acids. After removal of 5 bases from V and 6 bases from J, the junction contained 9 bases not matched to a gene. Here the CDR3 reads CASSEQGGIGNEQFF. The CDR3 DNA sequence: TGTGCCAGCAGCGAACAGGGGGGCATTGGCAATGAGCAGTTCTTC.

This clone was counted between two and nine times. This sequence joins TRBV9 and TRBJ2-7; 7 bases match TRBD1. The CDR3 length is 13 residues. The germline V gene has CDR1 SGDLS and CDR2 YYNGEE. Trimming removed 4 bases from V and 1 base from J; junction bases left unmatched: 2. The CDR3 here is CASSRTGSYEQYF. The CDR3 nucleotides read TGTGCCAGCAGCCGGACAGGTTCCTACGAGCAGTACTTC.

This chain connects TRBV9 to TRBJ2-1, with TRBD2 matching over 15 bases. V was clipped by 3 bases and J by 0 bases; unmatched bases: 10. CDR1 and CDR2 (germline): SGDLS, YYNGEE. The CDR3 is 20 amino acids. The CDR3 sequence: CASSASTGTSGGSSYNEQFF. CDR3 nucleotide sequence: TGTGCCAGCAGCGCCTCTACCGGGACTAGCGGGGGGAGCTCCTACAATGAGCAGTTCTTC.

In this sample, this clone turned up once. V gene TRBV25-1 combines with J gene TRBJ2-3, with D possibly matching TRBD1 (5 bases). There are 15 residues in the CDR3. From germline, CDR1 is MGHDK and CDR2 SYGVNS. V was cut by 1 base and J by 2 bases, with 10 bases left in between. Here the CDR3 reads CASSEWGEHTDTQYF. Here the CDR3 DNA reads TGTGCCAGCAGTGAATGGGGCGAACACACAGATACGCAGTATTTT.

The gene calls are TRBV11-2 and TRBJ1-1, with D perhaps matching TRBD1 (5 bases). Trimming took off 3 bases at V and 4 bases at J, with 9 bases between the two ends. Germline V lookup: CDR1 SGHAT, CDR2 FQNNGV. This CDR3 is 13 amino acids long. CDR3 in amino acids: CASSFGGTTEAFF. The CDR3 DNA is TGTGCCAGCAGCTTCGGGGGGACCACTGAAGCTTTCTTT.

The chain employs TRBV19 and TRBJ1-1, with a tentative D call TRBD1 (5 bases). Germline V gene data show CDR1 as LNHDA and CDR2 as SQIVND (reference sequence). Trimming cost V 1 base and J 7 bases, with 10 bases left between them. CDR3 length: 13 amino acids. The CDR3 sequence is CASSIASGGEAFF. The CDR3 nucleotides are TGTGCCAGTAGTATAGCCTCGGGGGGTGAAGCTTTCTTT.

The chain's CDR3 is CASSLRGLAWDEQFF. The CDR3 region has the DNA TGCGCCAGCAGCTTGAGGGGACTAGCTTGGGATGAGCAGTTCTTC. V usage is TRBV5-1 and J usage is TRBJ2-1; 9 bases are shared with TRBD2. This CDR3 region has 15 residues. V lost 1 base and J lost 8; bases outside the gene matches: 7. Looked up from germline, CDR1 is SGHRS and CDR2 is YFSETQ.

Turning to this clone: Other DNA sequences in this sample translate to the same CDR3. The V call is TRBV11-2, the J call TRBJ2-5; no reliable D call. Looked up from germline, CDR1 is SGHAT and CDR2 is FQNNGV. CDR3 length equals 11 residues. V lost 5 bases and J lost 5, with 6 bases in between. This CDR3 reads CASSPQETQYF. The CDR3 nucleotides are TGTGCCAGCAGCCCCCAGGAGACCCAGTACTTC.

This chain links TRBV6-1 with TRBJ1-3, with a weak D call TRBD1 (6 bases). Trimming removed 3 bases from V and 1 base from J, with 16 bases in between. Germline assignment: CDR1 MNHNS and CDR2 SASEGT. CDR3 length: 17 residues. The CDR3 is CASSEWGGRGSGNTIYF. The CDR3 bases are TGTGCCAGCAGTGAGTGGGGGGGCCGAGGTTCTGGAAACACCATATATTTT.

About this clone: This CDR3 is also generated by other DNA sequences in the sample. This sequence joins TRBV6-5 and TRBJ1-6; D might be TRBD1 (5 bases). The CDR3 runs 13 residues. V lost 9 bases to trimming and J lost 4 bases, with 10 bases between them. CDR1 and CDR2 from the germline V gene are MNHEY and SVGAGI. CDR3 DNA: TGTGCCAGTTCGCGGGGGTATAATTCACCCCTCCACTTT. It is translated as CASSRGYNSPLHF.

The V gene is TRBV5-6, the J gene TRBJ2-3; D is unresolved. V shed 4 bases and J shed 12 bases, with 15 bases lying between them. CDR1 SGHDT and CDR2 YYEEEE come from the germline V gene. This CDR3 is 12 amino acids long. This chain's CDR3 is CASSLERVDQYF. The CDR3 coding sequence is TGTGCCAGCAGCCTAGAGAGAGTTGATCAGTATTTT.

The chain couples TRBV11-2 to TRBJ2-1, with 9 bases that match TRBD2. J gave up 3 bases and V 6 bases, and 9 bases lay outside the gene matches. This CDR3 comprises 16 residues. Germline V gives CDR1 SGHAT, CDR2 FQNNGV. CDR3 sequence: CASRGWSGGYYNEQFF. The CDR3, as DNA: TGTGCCAGCAGAGGATGGAGCGGGGGGTACTACAATGAGCAGTTCTTC.

The rearrangement uses TRBV27 and TRBJ2-3; TRBD2 aligns across 9 bases. J gave up 2 bases and V 2 bases, and 8 bases lay outside the gene matches. This CDR3 comprises 17 residues. CDR1 is MNHEY and CDR2 is SMNVEV in the germline V gene (reference sequence). This chain's CDR3 is CASSLGAAGGFTDTQYF. The DNA for the CDR3 is TGTGCCAGCAGTTTAGGGGCAGCGGGGGGTTTCACAGATACGCAGTATTTT.

The chain uses TRBV2 and TRBJ2-7, with a tentative D call TRBD2 (5 bases). Looked up from germline, CDR1 is SNHLY and CDR2 is FYNNEI. This CDR3 region has 11 residues. Trimming cost V 6 bases and J 6 bases, with 9 bases left between them. CDR3 protein: CASSVEGEQYF. The DNA for the CDR3 is TGTGCCAGCAGCGTAGAGGGCGAGCAGTACTTC.

CDR3: CASGLGQGRLGTQYF. The DNA for the CDR3 is TGTGCCAGCGGCCTCGGACAGGGACGTTTGGGGACCCAGTACTTC. V gene TRBV6-5 combines with J gene TRBJ2-5; 8 nucleotides line up with TRBD1. CDR1 is MNHEY, CDR2 SVGAGI, per germline. The CDR3 runs to 15 residues. Trimming removed 8 bases from V and 7 bases from J; junction bases left unmatched: 15.

The sample holds a few counts of this clone. V gene TRBV28 combines with J gene TRBJ1-5, with TRBD1 matching over 9 bases. The V segment lost 5 bases and the J segment 1 base; nucleotides outside the gene matches: 6. The germline gives CDR1 MDHEN, CDR2 SYDVKM. This CDR3 is built from 16 residues. Here the CDR3 reads CASSLRDRESNQPQHF. In nucleotides, the CDR3 is TGTGCCAGCAGTCTCCGGGACAGGGAAAGCAATCAGCCCCAGCATTTT.

The chain combines TRBV3-1 (or the pseudogene TRBV3-2) with TRBJ2-1; 9 bases are shared with TRBD1. J was trimmed by 6 bases and V by 4 bases; bases with no gene match: 4. The germline V gene has CDR1 LGHDT and CDR2 YNNKEL (reference sequence). The CDR3 consists of 14 residues. The CDR3 DNA is TGTGCCAGCAGCCCCGGGACAGGGATCAATGAGCAGTTCTTC. Its translation: CASSPGTGINEQFF.

The rearrangement links TRBV9 to TRBJ1-2; D might be TRBD1 (5 bases). The CDR3 consists of 14 residues. In germline, CDR1 is SGDLS, CDR2 YYNGEE. Between the trimmed V and J ends, which lost 0 bases and 4 bases, there was a span of 10 bases. CDR3 nucleotide sequence: TGTGCCAGCAGCGTAGACGACAGTTCCTATGGCTACACCTTC. Encoded protein: CASSVDDSSYGYTF.

This clone was counted once. The chain has TRBV25-1 and TRBJ2-7, with D unresolved. Trimming stripped 1 base from V and 2 bases from J, with 9 bases between. The CDR3 totals 14 residues. The germline V gene encodes CDR1 MGHDK and CDR2 SYGVNS. The CDR3 region has the DNA TGTGCCAGCAGTGAATCAGGTCTCGCCTACGAGCAGTACTTC. It codes for CASSESGLAYEQYF.

The V call is TRBV10-3, the J call TRBJ2-1; a possible D gene is TRBD2 (7 bases). This CDR3 contains 15 residues. Between the trimmed V and J ends, which lost 0 bases and 6 bases, there was a span of 12 bases. The germline V gene encodes CDR1 ENHRY and CDR2 SYGVKD. CDR3 in DNA: TGTGCCATCAGTGAGTCTGAGGGGGGGGTCAATGAGCAGTTCTTC. This encodes CAISESEGGVNEQFF.